This record concerns one T cell receptor (beta chain) sequence. Trimming cost V 0 bases and J 0 bases, with 11 bases left between them. Germline V gene sequence: CDR1 SGHTA, CDR2 FQGNSA. The CDR3 covers 16 residues. In the study's own analysis: Scientists estimated how many nucleated cells there were by amplifying reference gene primers. Repertoires were generated with immunoSEQ multiplex PCR, while TCRdb's copy carries only in-frame clones and drops some. For V, J and clone size, that table is used; D and trimming come from the DNA. The profile shows 49,000 or so clones, 80% to 90% of them singletons. These data come from a study of blood T cell repertoires in COVID-19.

The sequence came from a man in his fifties with acute or convalescent COVID-19. The chain uses TRBV7-2 and TRBJ1-1, with D uncertain. The sequenced material came from peripheral blood. The CDR3 reads CASSLASAAVNTEAFF. DNA of the CDR3: TGTGCCAGCAGCTTAGCTTCGGCGGCGGTGAACACTGAAGCTTTCTTT.